The T cell receptor (beta chain) under discussion was sequenced for a study of shared clonotypes between healthy human individuals. Turning to the study itself: Serving as donors were two women and a few men, whose ages spanned 18 to 49.

As concerns this clone: This likely came from a read error, as a far larger clone is one base away. The same CDR3 also results from other DNA sequences found in this sample.

Donors, without exception, were Caucasian adults residing in Nashville, Tennessee. Under the authors' procedure: ImmunoSEQ gave junction-only sequences without quality scores, so filtering differed. The data were produced by immunoSEQ multiplex PCR, yet TCRdb's version contains in-frame clones alone and is incomplete. That table furnishes V, J and clone size, whereas the DNA furnished D and trimming. The sample gives over a million clones, about 80% of which show up once; under 0.8% is in the top ten. V lost 3 bases, J lost 6 bases, and 21 bases lay in between. This CDR3 has 17 residues. Germline-derived CDR1 and CDR2 are GTSNPN and SVGIG (reference sequence).

The sample comprised memory CD4+ T cells from PBMCs. As to subset: CD45RA-negative fraction. This receptor was taken from a man aged 18 to 35 in good health. Some clones in this sample may be carry-over from other donors' samples. The J gene is TRBJ2-6, the V gene TRBV30, with TRBD2 as a possible D gene (6 bases). DNA of the CDR3: TGTGCCTGGAGCGCTACCCAGGGACTGCTTCAGGCCAACGTCCTGACTTTC. Its translation: CAWSATQGLLQANVLTF.